The 17 T cell receptor beta chains below come from one sample, sequenced in a study of T cells in Graves' hyperthyroidism and ophthalmopathy. Amplified regions were TCR beta CDR3 sequences from RNA transcripts. The study used the HTBI primer set for a first-round RT-PCR of the TCR CDR3. TCRdb processed the multiplex PCR reads anew with MiXCR; each CDR3 protein has one entry. The repertoire holds 500,000 to 700,000 distinct CDR3 sequences, with 16% as singletons. The sequenced sample was blood. The receptors come from a woman between 18 and 29 years old with Graves' hyperthyroidism.

The table lists this clonotype with many counts. The rearrangement joins TRBV5-1 to TRBJ1-1; tentatively, D is TRBD1 (5 bases). The CDR3 totals 14 residues. Trimming left V 5 bases short and J 0 bases short, with 11 bases between. The V gene's germline CDR1 is SGHRS and CDR2 YFSETQ. The CDR3 DNA follows: TGCGCCAGCAGACTGGGACGGATGAACACTGAAGCTTTCTTT. Protein: CASRLGRMNTEAFF.

This clonotype came up a few times. The chain joins TRBV15 to TRBJ2-7; 12 bases line up with TRBD2. The CDR3 contains 20 residues. Germline loops: CDR1 LNHNV, CDR2 YYDKDF (reference sequence). The trim removed 0 bases at V and 2 bases at J, leaving 14 bases unmatched. CDR3 nucleotide sequence: TGTGCCACCAGCAGAGACCGGGTCGGCAAAACTAGCGGGAGGACCTACGAGCAGTACTTC. It encodes CATSRDRVGKTSGRTYEQYF.

Only a few counts were recorded for this clonotype. This chain links TRBV24-1 with TRBJ2-1; 11 nucleotides line up with TRBD2. The V segment lost 4 bases and the J segment 7 bases; nucleotides outside the gene matches: 8. Germline V CDR1 and CDR2: KGHDR, SFDVKD. The CDR3 is 16 amino acids. Here the CDR3 reads CATSETTSGTRNEQFF. The CDR3 nucleotides read TGTGCCACCAGTGAAACGACTAGCGGGACCCGAAATGAGCAGTTCTTC.

This clonotype appeared many times. This chain links TRBV13 with TRBJ2-3; 10 bases align to TRBD2. The J segment lost 0 bases and the V segment lost 5 bases, leaving 11 bases of the junction unmatched. The CDR3 extends over 18 amino acids. Germline CDR1 and CDR2: PRHDT and FYEKMQ (reference sequence). The CDR3 reads CASSPRAKTSGSTDTQYF. The CDR3 nucleotides read TGTGCCAGCAGCCCTAGGGCGAAGACTAGCGGGAGCACAGATACGCAGTATTTT.

This clonotype occurred many times. V is TRBV2 and J is TRBJ2-5, with 10 positions matching TRBD2. V dropped 4 bases and J dropped 7; count of bases not matched to a gene: 9. The CDR3 spans 15 residues. Germline-derived CDR1 and CDR2 are SNHLY and FYNNEI. The CDR3 reads CASSGLAGVRATQYF. CDR3 nucleotides: TGTGCCAGCAGTGGTCTAGCGGGAGTCCGCGCGACCCAGTACTTC.

In this sample, this clonotype turned up many times. The chain employs TRBV7-6 and TRBJ2-7; tentatively, D is TRBD1 or TRBD2 (6 bases each). Trimming cost V 0 bases and J 0 bases, with 18 bases left between them. The germline V gene has CDR1 SGHVS and CDR2 FNYEAQ. The CDR3 is made up of 18 amino acids. DNA of the CDR3: TGTGCCAGCAGCTTAGCCCCGACGGGGGCAGGGAGCTCCTACGAGCAGTACTTC. Its protein product is CASSLAPTGAGSSYEQYF. The full variable domain, with the rest looked up from reference TRBV7-6 and TRBJ2-7, is GAGVSQSPRYKVTKRGQDVALRCDPISGHVSLYWYRQALGQGPEFLTYFNYEAQQDKSGLPNDRFSAERPEGSISTLTIQRTEQRDSAMYRCASSLAPTGAGSSYEQYFGPGTRLTVT.

Many counts were recorded for this clonotype. V and J are TRBV7-8 and TRBJ2-3; 11 nucleotides agree with TRBD2. The CDR3 is 16 residues long. Unmatched junction bases numbered 3, after V lost 1 base and J lost 3 bases. In germline, CDR1 is SGHVS, CDR2 FQNEAQ. The CDR3 nucleotides read TGTGCCAGCAGCTTAGATGTAGCGGGGGGGACAGATACGCAGTATTTT. Its translation: CASSLDVAGGTDTQYF. Full variable domain (remainder filled in from reference TRBV7-8 and TRBJ2-3): GAGVSQSPRYKVAKRGQDVALRCDPISGHVSLFWYQQALGQGPEFLTYFQNEAQLDKSGLPSDRFFAERPEGSVSTLKIQRTQQEDSAVYLCASSLDVAGGTDTQYFGPGTRLTVL.

The table lists this clonotype with many counts. The chain has TRBV4-3 and TRBJ1-1, with D perhaps TRBD1 (6 bases). The CDR3 contains 15 residues. In germline, CDR1 is LGHNA, CDR2 YSLEER. V lost 6 bases to trimming and J lost 5 bases, with 19 bases between them. In DNA form, the CDR3 reads TGCGCCAGCAGGGGACACGCGTTCGAGGGGACTGAAGCTTTCTTT. Protein sequence: CASRGHAFEGTEAFF.

This clonotype was detected many times. This chain joins TRBV20-1 and TRBJ2-5; D is possibly TRBD1 or TRBD2 (5 bases each). The germline V gene has CDR1 DFQATT and CDR2 SNEGSKA (reference sequence). The CDR3 contains 11 residues. Between the trimmed V and J ends, which lost 7 bases and 5 bases, there was a span of 11 bases. This CDR3 is CSGGAGETQYF. The DNA of the CDR3 is TGCAGTGGAGGGGCTGGTGAGACCCAGTACTTC.

The CDR3 protein is CASSGTDRVYEQFF. Written as DNA, the CDR3 is TGTGCCAGCAGTGGAACCGACAGGGTCTATGAGCAGTTCTTC. The chain employs TRBV25-1 and TRBJ2-1; 7 bases align to TRBD1. Looked up from germline, CDR1 is MGHDK and CDR2 is SYGVNS. The J segment lost 8 bases and the V segment lost 4 bases, leaving 8 bases of the junction unmatched. The length of the CDR3 is 14 residues.

The chain recombines TRBV9 with TRBJ2-3; the D is unclear. Germline-derived CDR1 and CDR2 are SGDLS and YYNGEE. The CDR3 totals 16 residues. Trimming cost V 4 bases and J 6 bases, with 21 bases left between them. The CDR3 coding sequence is TGTGCCAGCAGCCCCGGAGACGCCCCTCTCATGGATACGCAGTATTTT. Encoded protein: CASSPGDAPLMDTQYF.

This clonotype was observed at least ten times. At one end the junction does not follow the germline gene, possibly because of a read error. Here the CDR3 reads CASSLGQNTGELFF. The CDR3 DNA reads as TGTGCCAGCAGCTTAGGACAGAACACCGGGGAGCTGTTTTTT. The chain couples TRBV5-1 to TRBJ2-2; D may be TRBD1 (5 bases). This CDR3 is 14 amino acids long. The germline CDR1 and CDR2 sequences are SGHRS and YFSETQ. The full variable domain, in which reference TRBV5-1 and TRBJ2-2 provide the parts outside the CDR3, is KAGVTQTPRYLIKTRGQQVTLSCSPISGHRSVSWYQQTPGQGLQFLFEYFSETQRNKGNFPGRFSGRQFSNSRSEMNVSTLELGDSALYLCASSLGQNTGELFFGEGSRLTVL.

This clonotype showed up many times. J is TRBJ2-5 and V is TRBV20-1; D not resolved. CDR1 is DFQATT, CDR2 SNEGSKA, per germline (reference sequence). The CDR3 loop spans 11 amino acids. Trimming removed 1 base at V and 5 bases at J, with 5 bases between. CDR3 bases: TGCAGTGCTAGAGCTGGGGAGACCCAGTACTTC. It encodes CSARAGETQYF.

Only a few counts were recorded for this clonotype. The CDR3 coding sequence is TGCAGTGCTAGTAATGGGGCCGGCAATCAGCCCCAGCATTTT. Protein sequence: CSASNGAGNQPQHF. This rearrangement joins TRBV20-1 to TRBJ1-5; possibly TRBD1 for D (5 bases). The germline V gene has CDR1 DFQATT and CDR2 SNEGSKA (reference sequence). The V gene lost 3 bases and the J gene lost 2 bases, with 11 bases spanning the gap. There are 14 residues in the CDR3.

This clonotype was seen more than once but under ten times. At one end, the junction sequence differs from germline, possibly due to a read error. The CDR3 spells CACSADGHYEQYF. CDR3 in DNA: TGTGCCTGCAGTGCCGACGGACACTACGAGCAGTACTTC. J is TRBJ2-7 and V is TRBV6-1; D perhaps matches TRBD1 (5 bases). This CDR3 contains 13 residues. The germline V gene encodes CDR1 MNHNS and CDR2 SASEGT.

This clonotype was seen only a few times. The chain is built from TRBV5-5 and TRBJ2-1, with 11 bases lining up with TRBD1. The CDR3 contains 17 residues. V was pared by 2 bases and J by 7 bases, with 11 bases of the junction left unmatched. CDR1 and CDR2 (germline): SGHKS, YYEKEE (reference sequence). The DNA of the CDR3 is TGTGCCAGCAGCTTCAACGGACAGGGGGCCTTATTGAATGAGCAGTTCTTC. This gives the protein CASSFNGQGALLNEQFF.

The chain couples TRBV15 to TRBJ2-7; 9 nucleotides align to TRBD1. With 4 bases clipped from V and 2 bases from J, the junction kept 3 bases outside the gene matches. The CDR3 has 14 amino acids. From germline, CDR1 is LNHNV and CDR2 YYDKDF (reference sequence). This CDR3 is CATSNRDRAYEQYF. CDR3 bases: TGTGCCACCAGCAACCGGGACAGGGCCTACGAGCAGTACTTC.